This entry describes one TCR beta chain. Its specificity is not known. This specimen comes from a study of regulatory T cells in long-lasting Graves disease. Library construction for TCR beta used iRepertoire HTBI primers and Arm-PCR of CDR3 regions. TCRdb passed the multiplex PCR reads through MiXCR, listing each CDR3 protein once. The top ten clones hold around 19% of a sample with 500,000 to 700,000 distinct CDR3 sequences, roughly 15% of them seen once. The length of the CDR3 is 12 residues. The germline V and J ends were trimmed by 7 bases and 1 base, with 7 bases remaining between them. Germline V gene data show CDR1 as MNHNS and CDR2 as SASEGT. As to time point: newly diagnosed GD, antithyroid drugs for less than 3 months. PBMC-extracted RNA yielded the TCR library. Study-level points and caveats: TCR diversity was lower in persistent Graves' patients (versus newly diagnosed ones). The study found TRBV28, TRBJ1-2 and TRBJ2-5 favored in persistent disease.

The same data also contributed to another study, on T cells in Graves' hyperthyroidism and ophthalmopathy.

The sample was peripheral blood mononuclear cells (PBMCs), taken at new diagnosis, from a patient treated with antithyroid drugs. The V and J genes are TRBV6-1 and TRBJ1-1; D gene unclear. The TCR was taken from a woman aged 25 to 39 with Graves disease. The CDR3 DNA is TGTGCCAGCAACCTAGAGAACACTGAAGCTTTCTTT. Amino acid sequence: CASNLENTEAFF.